Listed below are T cell receptor beta chains from one sample, sequenced in a study of graft-versus-host responses after intestinal transplantation. Only in-frame clones appear in the TCRdb table, and some are missing; sequencing was by immunoSEQ multiplex PCR. This table holds about 120,000 clones, 85% to 95% found once. No antigen is known for these receptors. Material: unstimulated CD8+ T cells sorted from spleen or lymph node cells, obtained before intestinal transplant. All receptors come from a human donor who received an intestinal transplant. The conserved cysteine and the conserved F or W are not part of the CDR3 here.

J gene: TRBJ1-2; V gene: TRBV4-1; CDR3 protein: ASSNVVRQENYGYT
J gene: TRBJ1-5; V gene: TRBV27; CDR3 protein: ASSLGQGSNQPQH
J gene: TRBJ2-7; V gene: TRBV19; CDR3 protein: ASSITGTEQY
J gene: TRBJ2-1; V gene: TRBV9; CDR3 protein: ASSVTSGNNEQF
J gene: TRBJ2-5; V gene: TRBV19; CDR3 protein: ASSIAGGSGETQY
J gene: TRBJ1-1; V gene: TRBV7-3; CDR3 protein: ASSLLPGGNTEAF
J gene: TRBJ1-5; V gene: TRBV27; CDR3 protein: ASSLDINQPQH
J gene: TRBJ1-1; V gene: TRBV6-5; CDR3 protein: ASSYAQWGTEAF
J gene: TRBJ2-1; V gene: TRBV27; CDR3 protein: ASTWAGAGYNEQF
J gene: TRBJ2-1; V gene: TRBV15; CDR3 protein: ATSRDRDTPSYNEQF
J gene: -; V gene: TRBV15; CDR3 protein: ATSREPGEANEQY
J gene: TRBJ2-1; V gene: TRBV9; CDR3 protein: ASSSGLAGYNEQF
J gene: TRBJ2-7; V gene: TRBV5-6; CDR3 protein: ASSPGQERYEQY
J gene: TRBJ2-1; V gene: TRBV9; CDR3 protein: ASSVDGYNEQF
J gene: TRBJ1-1; V gene: TRBV28; CDR3 protein: ASSLGGLLNTEAF
J gene: TRBJ2-7; V gene: TRBV11-2; CDR3 protein: ASSGGSGSYEQY
J gene: TRBJ2-1; V gene: TRBV14; CDR3 protein: ASSFGGNEQF
J gene: TRBJ2-7; V gene: TRBV19; CDR3 protein: ASSILGRSNEQY
J gene: TRBJ2-1; V gene: TRBV27; CDR3 protein: ASRPGYNEQF
J gene: TRBJ2-3; V gene: TRBV10-3; CDR3 protein: AIRAGGGSSTDTQY
J gene: TRBJ2-3; V gene: TRBV7-9; CDR3 protein: ASSQPGQLTDTQY
J gene: TRBJ2-5; V gene: TRBV2; CDR3 protein: ASSSGGGRAQETQY
J gene: TRBJ2-1; V gene: TRBV6-5; CDR3 protein: ASSPGTGVYNEQF
J gene: TRBJ2-1; V gene: TRBV5-6; CDR3 protein: ASSLGGGVEQF
J gene: TRBJ2-1; V gene: TRBV29-1; CDR3 protein: SVEARGGPSYNEQF
J gene: TRBJ1-5; V gene: TRBV30; CDR3 protein: AWSHRQEIFQPQH
J gene: TRBJ2-7; V gene: TRBV5-4; CDR3 protein: ASSGDRYEQY
J gene: TRBJ2-3; V gene: TRBV4-2; CDR3 protein: ASSHGTSGRGRADTQY
J gene: TRBJ2-2; V gene: TRBV13; CDR3 protein: ASSFFGTGELF
J gene: TRBJ2-7; V gene: TRBV10-3; CDR3 protein: AISEGTYEQY
J gene: TRBJ2-7; V gene: TRBV28; CDR3 protein: ATSGQSYEQY
J gene: -; V gene: TRBV5-1; CDR3 protein: ASSLFAGRAYEQY
J gene: TRBJ2-7; V gene: TRBV20-1; CDR3 protein: SAIPFYEQY
J gene: -; V gene: TRBV7-8; CDR3 protein: ASSLNGTGGFYEQY
J gene: TRBJ2-5; V gene: TRBV12-5; CDR3 protein: ASGLERGQGETQY
J gene: TRBJ2-7; V gene: TRBV6-5; CDR3 protein: ASSPGQGYGEQY
J gene: TRBJ1-1; V gene: TRBV5-8; CDR3 protein: ASSLTMNTEAF
J gene: TRBJ1-2; V gene: TRBV4-3; CDR3 protein: ASSPSFGYGYT
J gene: TRBJ1-5; V gene: TRBV4-1; CDR3 protein: ASSQRRGSNQPQH
J gene: TRBJ2-7; V gene: TRBV7-2; CDR3 protein: ASSPPAGEQY
J gene: TRBJ1-5; V gene: TRBV28; CDR3 protein: ATLIQGVYNQPQH
J gene: TRBJ2-1; V gene: TRBV27; CDR3 protein: ASSLDRSSYNEQF
J gene: TRBJ2-3; V gene: TRBV5-4; CDR3 protein: ASSLMETDTQY
J gene: TRBJ2-7; V gene: TRBV6-5; CDR3 protein: ASSQTGMDYEQY
J gene: TRBJ1-1; V gene: TRBV5-1; CDR3 protein: ASSLSQSPQNTEAF
J gene: TRBJ2-7; V gene: TRBV7-9; CDR3 protein: ASSDRGLEQY
J gene: TRBJ1-6; V gene: TRBV27; CDR3 protein: ASTQAGTENSPLH
J gene: TRBJ2-1; V gene: TRBV9; CDR3 protein: ASSEFSGSTNEQF
J gene: TRBJ1-2; V gene: TRBV7-2; CDR3 protein: ASSPSGTGYYGYT
J gene: TRBJ2-1; V gene: TRBV27; CDR3 protein: ASSLYDRGGNEQF
J gene: TRBJ2-7; V gene: TRBV30; CDR3 protein: AWSESYQQY